This paragraph reports one T cell receptor beta chain. What it binds is not known. Trimming stripped 1 base from V and 0 bases from J, with 18 bases between. The germline CDR1 and CDR2 sequences are SGHKS and YYEKEE (reference sequence). CDR3 length equals 18 residues. Unique molecular identifiers were used in preparing the TCRbeta library. TCRdb independently ran MiXCR on the PCR reads; one entry per CDR3 protein. The data contain 700,000 to 950,000 distinct CDR3 sequences, 16% of them singletons. The data are from a study of T-cell reconstitution after alpha-beta-depleted transplantation in children. Study results and caveats: TCRbeta diversity was high at day 60 in some patients (a result of surviving recipient T cells and thymic progenitors). Newly generated T cells supplied most T-cell counts and diversity one year post-transplant. Reports say that about two months after transplant, the alpha-beta T cells came out of several hundred graft clones that had expanded.

The V call is TRBV5-5, the J call TRBJ2-3; D perhaps matches TRBD1 (5 bases). This sequence originates from a male patient aged 10 to 17 who had a stem cell transplant for acute lymphoblastic leukemia, so the T cells may come from the graft donor. Sequencing used PBMCs, mostly from graft donor cells, obtained 360 days after TCRalphabeta/CD19-depleted stem cell transplant. Here the CDR3 reads CASSLYQGSWGSTDTQYF. In DNA form, the CDR3 reads TGTGCCAGCAGCTTGTACCAGGGAAGTTGGGGAAGCACAGATACGCAGTATTTT.